Below are 16 T cell receptor beta chains sequenced from a single sample in a study of blood T cell repertoires in COVID-19. TCRdb's table, derived via immunoSEQ multiplex PCR, lists solely in-frame clones and lacks some. The table includes fewer than 250,000 clones, around nine tenths detected once. Sequencing used peripheral blood. These TCRs come from a young man with COVID-19, enrolled during active disease.

The chain carries TRBV2 and TRBJ1-5, with 11 bases identical to TRBD1. J gave up 3 bases and V 5 bases, and 3 bases lay outside the gene matches. Per the germline V gene, CDR1 is SNHLY and CDR2 is FYNNEI. CDR3 length equals 15 residues. The DNA for the CDR3 is TGTGCCAGCAGTCCGGACAGGGGGCACAATCAGCCCCAGCATTTT. As protein: CASSPDRGHNQPQHF.

The chain combines TRBV7-2 with TRBJ1-1, with 8 bases matching TRBD1. Germline lookup yields CDR1 SGHTA and CDR2 FQGNSA. J was trimmed by 3 bases and V by 7 bases; bases with no gene match: 19. CDR3 length: 18 amino acids. The CDR3: CASTLRGIWPGGDTEAFF. As DNA, the CDR3 is TGTGCCAGCACCCTTAGGGGTATCTGGCCAGGGGGCGACACTGAAGCTTTCTTT.

This chain connects TRBV28 to TRBJ2-2; 12 positions agree with TRBD1. J gave up 5 bases and V 5 bases, and 12 bases lay outside the gene matches. The CDR3 runs to 18 residues. The germline gives CDR1 MDHEN, CDR2 SYDVKM. The CDR3 nucleotides are TGTGCCAGCAGTAGACGGCCAGGGACAGGGGGCTTGACCGGGGAGCTGTTTTTT. It translates to CASSRRPGTGGLTGELFF.

This clone was recorded once. The chain couples TRBV5-1 to TRBJ2-6; no clear D gene. V was trimmed by 1 base and J by 0 bases, leaving 8 bases between them. Germline V gives CDR1 SGHRS, CDR2 YFSETQ. This CDR3 comprises 16 residues. CDR3 sequence: CASSLTGSSGANVLTF. DNA for the CDR3: TGCGCCAGCAGCTTGACGGGTAGCTCTGGGGCCAACGTCCTGACTTTC.

CDR3 nucleotide sequence: TGTGCCAGCAGGTCGGGGAGGGGCAATCAGCCCCAGCATTTT. Translating gives CASRSGRGNQPQHF. This sequence joins TRBV2 and TRBJ1-5; no firm D call. V was clipped by 6 bases and J by 2 bases, with 11 bases between them. CDR1 is SNHLY, CDR2 FYNNEI, per germline. The CDR3 has 14 amino acids.

V is TRBV18 and J is TRBJ1-6, with D unresolved. The germline CDR1 and CDR2 sequences are KGHSH and LQKENI. This CDR3 region has 19 residues. V was clipped by 1 base and J by 0 bases, with 16 bases between them. CDR3 residues: CASSPLAPGRSSYNSPLHF. Here the CDR3 DNA reads TGTGCCAGCTCACCACTTGCGCCCGGGAGAAGCTCCTATAATTCACCCCTCCACTTT.

The chain links TRBV25-1 to TRBJ2-6, with 10 bases that match TRBD1. CDR1 and CDR2 from the germline V gene are MGHDK and SYGVNS. The V gene end was trimmed by 3 bases and the J gene end by 0 bases; junction bases not matched to a gene: 5. CDR3 size: 18 residues. CDR3 coding DNA: TGTGCCAGCAGTGACCACCGGACAGGGGGCTCTGGGGCCAACGTCCTGACTTTC. This encodes CASSDHRTGGSGANVLTF.

This rearrangement joins TRBV18 to TRBJ1-2; 12 positions match TRBD1. Germline CDR1 reads KGHSH; CDR2 reads LQKENI. The V gene end was trimmed by 6 bases and the J gene end by 8 bases; junction bases not matched to a gene: 4. This CDR3 region has 13 residues. CDR3 protein: CASSGGQGAGYTF. CDR3 DNA sequence: TGTGCCAGCTCGGGGGGACAGGGGGCCGGCTACACCTTC. The variable domain in full, completed from reference TRBV18 and TRBJ1-2, reads NAGVMQNPRHLVRRRGQEARLRCSPMKGHSHVYWYRQLPEEGLKFMVYLQKENIIDESGMPKERFSAEFPKEGPSILRIQQVVRGDSAAYFCASSGGQGAGYTFGSGTRLTVV.

This chain's CDR3 is CASSDETGGIDEQFF. In nucleotides, the CDR3 is TGCGCCAGCAGTGATGAGACAGGGGGTATAGATGAGCAGTTCTTC. This chain connects TRBV10-1 to TRBJ2-1; 9 nucleotides align to TRBD1. The CDR3 is 15 amino acids. Per the germline V gene, CDR1 is WNHNN and CDR2 is SYGVQD (reference sequence). The trim removed 3 bases at V and 8 bases at J, leaving 8 bases unmatched.

The V call is TRBV5-6, the J call TRBJ1-2; 8 bases are a match to TRBD1. The CDR3 spans 13 residues. V lost 4 bases to trimming and J lost 7 bases; unmatched junction nucleotides: 6. In germline, CDR1 is SGHDT, CDR2 YYEEEE. The CDR3, as DNA: TGTGCCAGCAGCCGCGGACAGGGAAGTGGCTACACCTTC. Its translation: CASSRGQGSGYTF.

This rearrangement joins TRBV19 to TRBJ1-2; TRBD1 aligns across 8 bases. CDR1 and CDR2 from the germline V gene are LNHDA and SQIVND (reference sequence). The ends lost 6 bases at V and 2 bases at J; junction bases unmatched: 8. This CDR3 comprises 15 residues. DNA of the CDR3: TGTGCCAGTAGAGGAGGACAGGGCTCGAACTATGGCTACACCTTC. Protein product: CASRGGQGSNYGYTF. The full variable domain, its missing parts supplied by reference TRBV19 and TRBJ1-2, is DGGITQSPKYLFRKEGQNVTLSCEQNLNHDAMYWYRQDPGQGLRLIYYSQIVNDFQKGDIAEGYSVSREKKESFPLTVTSAQKNPTAFYLCASRGGQGSNYGYTFGSGTRLTVV.

In its sample, this clone was seen once. The chain has TRBV18 and TRBJ2-2, with TRBD1 identical over 9 bases. Trimming removed 3 bases from V and 4 bases from J; junction bases left unmatched: 6. This CDR3 comprises 16 residues. Germline V CDR1 and CDR2: KGHSH, LQKENI. CDR3 DNA sequence: TGTGCCAGCTCACCTTTAGGGACAGGGAGCACCGGGGAGCTGTTTTTT. This translates into CASSPLGTGSTGELFF.

The V gene is TRBV11-2, the J gene TRBJ2-1; 7 positions agree with TRBD1. The trim removed 5 bases at V and 5 bases at J, leaving 21 bases unmatched. Germline assignment: CDR1 SGHAT and CDR2 FQNNGV. The CDR3 runs to 19 residues. CDR3 residues: CASSNYGTGQNNNHNEQFF. As DNA, the CDR3 is TGTGCCAGCAGCAACTATGGGACGGGACAGAATAACAACCACAATGAGCAGTTCTTC. The full variable domain, completed using reference TRBV11-2 and TRBJ2-1, is EAGVAQSPRYKIIEKRQSVAFWCNPISGHATLYWYQQILGQGPKLLIQFQNNGVVDDSQLPKDRFSAERLKGVDSTLKIQPAKLEDSAVYLCASSNYGTGQNNNHNEQFFGPGTRLTVL.

V usage is TRBV29-1 and J usage is TRBJ1-2; no clear D. V lost 5 bases to trimming and J lost 2 bases, with 9 bases between them. The CDR3 loop spans 12 amino acids. Germline loops: CDR1 SQVTM, CDR2 ANQGSEA. CDR3 bases: TGCAGCGTTAGCGATTTAAACTATGGCTACACCTTC. Encoded protein: CSVSDLNYGYTF.

The rearrangement uses TRBV7-9 and TRBJ2-5; no definite D call. Germline assignment: CDR1 SEHNR and CDR2 FQNEAQ (reference sequence). This CDR3 spans 16 amino acids. Trimming took 1 base from V and 3 from J, leaving 15 bases between them. Here the CDR3 DNA reads TGTGCCAGCAGCTTAGAACCGAGAGGCCAAGAAGAGACCCAGTACTTC. Protein: CASSLEPRGQEETQYF.

J is TRBJ2-2 and V is TRBV6-5; TRBD1 matches 8 bases. There are 14 residues in the CDR3. CDR1 and CDR2 from the germline V gene are MNHEY and SVGAGI. J was trimmed by 2 bases and V by 11 bases; bases with no gene match: 7. The CDR3 sequence is CACRQGRNTGELFF. The CDR3 nucleotides read TGTGCCTGCCGACAGGGGCGTAACACCGGGGAGCTGTTTTTT.